The 16 T cell receptor beta chains reported below all come from one sample, sequenced in a study of beta chain features in type 1 diabetes. Reverse transcription of all isolated RNA meant that expressed TCRB transcripts were sequenced. Repertoires were generated with immunoSEQ multiplex PCR, while TCRdb's copy carries only in-frame clones and drops some. The profile shows roughly 350,000 clones, approximately 9.9% of them singletons. Sample: naive CD4+ T cells from blood. The receptor set was obtained from a woman in her twenties or thirties in good health.

This clone was recorded a few times. The chain combines TRBV28 with TRBJ1-2, with D perhaps matching TRBD1 (5 bases). V gave up 7 bases and J gave up 0 bases, with 18 bases separating them. This CDR3 comprises 16 residues. Germline loops: CDR1 MDHEN, CDR2 SYDVKM. CDR3 loop: CASKPRAALPNYGYTF. CDR3 DNA sequence: TGTGCCAGCAAACCCAGGGCGGCACTCCCTAACTATGGCTACACCTTC.

The J gene is TRBJ1-1, the V gene TRBV28; 7 bases fit TRBD1. The CDR3 contains 15 residues. From germline, CDR1 is MDHEN and CDR2 SYDVKM. V lost 7 bases, J lost 0 bases, and 8 bases stayed unmatched. CDR3 DNA: TGTGCCAGCATGTTGTGGGACAGACTGAACACTGAAGCTTTCTTT. It codes for CASMLWDRLNTEAFF.

CDR3 sequence: CAWSVQGGSGRLYEQYF. In DNA, the CDR3 is TGTGCCTGGAGTGTGCAAGGCGGCAGCGGGAGATTATACGAGCAGTACTTC. V and J are TRBV30 and TRBJ2-7, with 8 nucleotides matching TRBD2. Germline-derived CDR1 and CDR2 are GTSNPN and SVGIG (reference sequence). The V gene end was trimmed by 0 bases and the J gene end by 4 bases; junction bases not matched to a gene: 14. The CDR3 spans 17 residues.

This chain links TRBV30 with TRBJ1-4; 7 nucleotides align to TRBD1. CDR3 length: 16 amino acids. V trimming: 3 bases; J trimming: 7 bases; junction bases outside the gene matches: 14. Germline V gene lookup returns CDR1 GTSNPN and CDR2 SVGIG (reference sequence). The CDR3 nucleotides are TGTGCCTGGAGCAGGGGACAGCCTACGGGTGGTGAAAAACTGTTTTTT. Amino acids: CAWSRGQPTGGEKLFF.

This clone came up a few times. The chain carries TRBV28 and TRBJ2-6, with no clear D. This CDR3 is 14 amino acids long. The V and J ends lost 7 bases and 3 bases respectively, with 10 bases between them. The V gene's germline CDR1 is MDHEN and CDR2 SYDVKM. CDR3 region: CASMLANGANVLTF. The CDR3 bases are TGTGCCAGCATGTTAGCTAATGGGGCCAACGTCCTGACTTTC.

Points on this clone: Other DNA sequences in this sample translate to the same CDR3. The genes are TRBV19 and TRBJ2-5; tentatively, D is TRBD1 (6 bases). Trimming left V 6 bases short and J 1 base short, with 9 bases between. Per the germline V gene, CDR1 is LNHDA and CDR2 is SQIVND (reference sequence). The CDR3 spans 13 residues. The CDR3 loop is CASSPDSQETQYF. CDR3 sequence (DNA): TGTGCCAGTAGCCCGGACAGCCAAGAGACCCAGTACTTC.

This clone was detected only a few times. This chain links TRBV30 with TRBJ1-5, with 8 nucleotides matching TRBD1. V gave up 2 bases and J gave up 2 bases; unmatched junction bases: 2. The V gene's germline CDR1 is GTSNPN and CDR2 SVGIG (reference sequence). This CDR3 has 14 amino acids. In nucleotides, the CDR3 is TGTGCCTGGAGTCAGGACAGGGGCAATCAGCCCCAGCATTTT. Translating gives CAWSQDRGNQPQHF.

The chain recombines TRBV7-6 with TRBJ1-1; TRBD1 matches 9 bases. The germline V gene has CDR1 SGHVS and CDR2 FNYEAQ. J was trimmed by 6 bases and V by 5 bases; bases with no gene match: 10. This CDR3 region has 15 residues. The CDR3 loop is CASSNHGQGRSEAFF. CDR3 DNA: TGTGCCAGCAGCAACCATGGACAGGGGAGATCTGAAGCTTTCTTT.

V and J are TRBV2 and TRBJ1-1; 9 nucleotides match TRBD1. The trim removed 7 bases at V and 1 base at J, leaving 4 bases unmatched. The CDR3 contains 14 residues. Germline loops: CDR1 SNHLY, CDR2 FYNNEI. The CDR3 DNA follows: TGTGCCAGCAAGGTGGGACAGGGGAACACTGAAGCTTTCTTT. It codes for CASKVGQGNTEAFF.

This clone has just a few counts. V is TRBV5-1 and J is TRBJ2-7; maybe TRBD1 (6 bases). The CDR3 totals 14 residues. CDR1 is SGHRS, CDR2 YFSETQ, per germline. Trimming pared 3 bases from V and 0 bases from J, leaving 10 bases between. DNA of the CDR3: TGCGCCAGCAGCTCGCTGACAGGCTCCTACGAGCAGTACTTC. As protein: CASSSLTGSYEQYF.

The chain joins TRBV4-1 to TRBJ2-3, with TRBD2 as a possible D gene (6 bases). This CDR3 contains 16 residues. Germline assignment: CDR1 MGHRA and CDR2 YSYEKL. V gave up 0 bases and J gave up 0 bases, with 10 bases separating them. The CDR3 sequence is CASSQDPGTSTDTQYF. The CDR3 coding sequence is TGCGCCAGCAGCCAAGATCCCGGGACTAGCACAGATACGCAGTATTTT.

The sample holds a few counts of this clone. The V call is TRBV18, the J call TRBJ2-1; TRBD1 aligns across 9 bases. The germline V gene encodes CDR1 KGHSH and CDR2 LQKENI. This CDR3 region has 15 residues. V was clipped by 3 bases and J by 9 bases; unmatched bases: 9. In nucleotides, the CDR3 is TGTGCCAGCTCACCGCCGGGACAGGGAGGTGGTGAGCAGTTCTTC. This gives the protein CASSPPGQGGGEQFF.

The sample holds a few counts of this clone. The genes are TRBV5-6 and TRBJ1-2, with TRBD1 as a possible D gene (5 bases). The V gene lost 4 bases and the J gene lost 7 bases, with 14 bases spanning the gap. The CDR3 covers 13 residues. Germline assignment: CDR1 SGHDT and CDR2 YYEEEE. This CDR3 reads CASSRGLAAGYTF. Here the CDR3 DNA reads TGTGCCAGCAGCAGGGGTCTCGCGGCTGGCTACACCTTC. Drawing the rest from reference TRBV5-6 and TRBJ1-2, the complete variable domain is DAGVTQSPTHLIKTRGQQVTLRCSPKSGHDTVSWYQQALGQGPQFIFQYYEEEERQRGNFPDRFSGHQFPNYSSELNVNALLLGDSALYLCASSRGLAAGYTFGSGTRLTVV.

The chain recombines TRBV15 with TRBJ2-3; 7 bases align to TRBD2. This CDR3 region has 16 residues. V gave up 0 bases and J gave up 4 bases; unmatched junction bases: 7. Germline CDR1 LNHNV, CDR2 YYDKDF (reference sequence). CDR3: CATSRDSSGSSDTQYF. For the CDR3, the DNA is TGTGCCACCAGCAGAGATTCTAGCGGTAGTTCAGATACGCAGTATTTT.

The CDR3 DNA reads as TGTGCCAGCAGTGAATACACCACTAGCGGGAGGCAGGAGCAGTACTTC. Translation: CASSEYTTSGRQEQYF. The genes are TRBV25-1 and TRBJ2-7, with TRBD2 matching 12 bases. The CDR3 totals 16 residues. The germline gives CDR1 MGHDK, CDR2 SYGVNS. With 0 bases clipped from V and 7 bases from J, the junction kept 7 bases outside the gene matches.

V is TRBV28 and J is TRBJ2-7; a weak D match, TRBD2 (5 bases). The germline V gene encodes CDR1 MDHEN and CDR2 SYDVKM. The CDR3 is 14 residues long. Trimming took 6 bases from V and 3 from J, leaving 15 bases between them. In DNA form, the CDR3 reads TGTGCCAGCAGCGCCCCCCCTAGCAGCTACGAGCAGTACTTC. It is translated as CASSAPPSSYEQYF.